What follows are 5 T cell receptor beta chains derived from one specimen sequenced in a study of blood T cell repertoires in COVID-19. Assay used: immunoSEQ multiplex PCR; TCRdb lists only in-frame clones, some missing. The table has roughly 440,000 clones, approximately 88% seen once. The sequenced sample was peripheral blood. The receptor set was obtained from a woman between 50 and 59 years old with COVID-19, enrolled during active disease.

The chain recombines TRBV3-1 (or the pseudogene TRBV3-2) with TRBJ2-5; TRBD2 matches 8 bases. Looked up from germline, CDR1 is LGHDT and CDR2 is YNNKEL (reference sequence). V was pared by 0 bases and J by 6 bases, with 9 bases of the junction left unmatched. The CDR3 loop spans 16 amino acids. The CDR3 region is CASSQDTELAAQTQYF. CDR3 sequence (DNA): TGTGCCAGCAGCCAAGATACCGAACTAGCGGCACAGACCCAGTACTTC.

CDR3 nucleotides: TGCGCCAGCAGCTCGTCCCAGGTGTACCAAGAGACCCAGTACTTC. It encodes CASSSSQVYQETQYF. This sequence joins TRBV5-1 and TRBJ2-5, with D uncertain. Per the germline V gene, CDR1 is SGHRS and CDR2 is YFSETQ. V was trimmed by 3 bases and J by 0 bases, leaving 12 bases between them. This CDR3 contains 15 residues.

The genes are TRBV6-5 and TRBJ2-7, with TRBD1 matching 9 bases. The CDR3 is made up of 14 amino acids. Losses at the gene ends were 6 bases for V and 6 bases for J; bases not matched to a gene: 9. Germline V CDR1 and CDR2: MNHEY, SVGAGI. The CDR3 is CASSKTGGSAEQYF. The CDR3 nucleotides are TGTGCCAGCAGCAAGACAGGGGGATCGGCCGAGCAGTACTTC.

V usage is TRBV27 and J usage is TRBJ2-5; 9 nucleotides match TRBD1. The CDR3 totals 15 residues. Germline CDR1 reads MNHEY; CDR2 reads SMNVEV (reference sequence). V was clipped by 6 bases and J by 3 bases; unmatched bases: 8. DNA of the CDR3: TGTGCCAGCAGGTCTCCGGGGGACAGGGAAGAGACCCAGTACTTC. As protein: CASRSPGDREETQYF.

This clone was recorded only once. This sequence joins TRBV7-9 and TRBJ2-7; unclear D gene. The ends were cut back, 4 bases at V and 3 bases at J, with 10 bases in the middle. Germline V gene sequence: CDR1 SEHNR, CDR2 FQNEAQ (reference sequence). The CDR3 has 13 amino acids. CDR3 bases: TGTGCCAGCAGCTCGCCTACCAACTACGAGCAGTACTTC. It encodes CASSSPTNYEQYF.